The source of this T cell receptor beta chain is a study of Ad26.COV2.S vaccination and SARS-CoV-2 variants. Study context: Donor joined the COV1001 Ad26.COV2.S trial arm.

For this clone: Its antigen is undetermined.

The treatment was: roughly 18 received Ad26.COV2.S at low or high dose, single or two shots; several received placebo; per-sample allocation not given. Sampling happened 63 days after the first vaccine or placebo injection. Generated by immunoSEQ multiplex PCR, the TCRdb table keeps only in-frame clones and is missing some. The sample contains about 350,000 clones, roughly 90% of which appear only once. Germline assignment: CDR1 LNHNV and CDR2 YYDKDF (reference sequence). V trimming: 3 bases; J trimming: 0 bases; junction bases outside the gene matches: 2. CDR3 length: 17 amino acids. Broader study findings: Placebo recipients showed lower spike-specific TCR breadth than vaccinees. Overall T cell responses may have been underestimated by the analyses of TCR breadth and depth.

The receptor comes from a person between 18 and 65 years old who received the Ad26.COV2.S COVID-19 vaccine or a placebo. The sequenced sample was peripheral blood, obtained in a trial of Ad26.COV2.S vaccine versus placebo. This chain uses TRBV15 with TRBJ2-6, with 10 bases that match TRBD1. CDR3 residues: CATSSGTGASGANVLTF. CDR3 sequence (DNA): TGTGCCACCAGCAGCGGGACAGGGGCCTCTGGGGCCAACGTCCTGACTTTC.